This T cell receptor (beta chain) was documented in a study of technical replicates of blood from a few donors. The length of the CDR3 is 13 residues. Trimming removed 6 bases from V and 7 bases from J; junction bases left unmatched: 8. CDR1 and CDR2 (germline): KGHSH, LQKENI. Here immunoSEQ multiplex PCR was the method, and the copy in TCRdb shows in-frame clones only, minus some. The sample has fewer than 100,000 clones; nearly 98% are singletons. The specimen was T cells isolated from PBMCs. The gene calls are TRBV18 and TRBJ1-2, with TRBD1 identical over 7 bases. The clonotype comes from a human donor in good health. CDR3 bases: TGTGCCAGCTCGCCAACAGGGGACGGTGGCTACACCTTC. Its protein product is CASSPTGDGGYTF.